This T cell receptor (beta chain) was obtained from a study of metastatic and nonmetastatic thyroid tumors. Study summary: For malignant and benign thyroid patients, tumor or nodule tissue and blood were the sources whose repertoires were compared.

TCRdb re-called the PCR reads via MiXCR. This table has about 28,000 clones, 20% to 25% appearing once. Not a single patient had been given any form of treatment at any point before undergoing thyroid surgery. The germline CDR1 and CDR2 sequences are SGHDT and YYEEEE. V was pared by 0 bases and J by 3 bases, with 15 bases between. The CDR3 loop spans 16 amino acids. The chain joins TRBV5-6 to TRBJ1-2; D not certain. This receptor was identified in a female donor with papillary thyroid cancer or a benign thyroid nodule (not recorded which). Some clones in this sample may be carry-over from other donors' samples. Material: blood. The CDR3 loop reads CASSLAEGLGYYGYTF. In nucleotides, the CDR3 is TGTGCCAGCAGCTTGGCGGAAGGGCTGGGGTACTATGGCTACACCTTC.